The rows below give T cell receptor beta chains drawn from one sample of a study of response to subunit inactivated influenza vaccine. Using its own MiXCR run on the RT-PCR reads, TCRdb lists one record per CDR3 protein. The repertoire includes about half a million distinct CDR3 sequences, roughly 8.2% of them detected once, and approximately 13% sits in the top ten. Sequences were derived from PBMCs from blood, sampled about 23 months after vaccination. Source of these receptors: a man between 45 and 75 years old who received an inactivated influenza vaccine. The CDR3 runs from the conserved cysteine through the conserved F or W. The D gene is left open where the match is weak. The size field is filled for only some rows; it gives once, few, many or a size class.

v_gene	d_gene	abundance	j_gene	CDR3aa	CDR3nt
TRBV20-1	TRBD2	-	TRBJ2-5	CSAKIAGTETQYF	TGCAGTGCTAAAATAGCGGGAACAGAGACCCAGTACTTC
TRBV4-3	TRBD2	few	TRBJ2-3	CASSQGTLAGGPDTQYF	TGCGCCAGCAGCCAGGGAACACTAGCGGGGGGGCCAGATACGCAGTATTTT
TRBV29-1	-	few	TRBJ2-4	CSVVVRNRKNIQYF	TGCAGCGTTGTTGTCCGTAACCGCAAAAACATTCAGTACTTC
TRBV9	-	-	TRBJ1-1	CASSIGALNTEAFF	TGTGCCAGCAGTATTGGGGCCCTGAACACTGAAGCTTTCTTT
TRBV30	TRBD2	many	TRBJ2-5	CAWSVPGRKKTQYF	TGTGCCTGGAGTGTACCCGGGAGGAAAAAGACCCAGTACTTC
TRBV7-6	TRBD2	-	TRBJ2-1	CASSPRLGTSGRAGDEQFF	TGTGCCAGCAGCCCCCGGCTCGGGACTAGCGGGAGGGCAGGGGATGAGCAGTTCTTC
TRBV15	TRBD1	few	TRBJ2-7	CATSRYRDSSYEQYF	TGTGCCACCAGCAGATATCGGGACAGTTCCTACGAGCAGTACTTC
TRBV5-1	TRBD1	many	TRBJ1-5	CASSLAAGGQPQHF	TGCGCCAGCAGCTTGGCGGCAGGGGGGCAGCCCCAGCATTTT
TRBV7-9	TRBD1	-	TRBJ1-2	CATGRDSYGYTF	TGTGCCACCGGTAGGGACAGCTATGGCTACACCTTC
TRBV2	-	-	TRBJ2-7	CASSDRGSRIGSYEQYF	TGTGCCAGCAGTGATCGAGGCAGCAGAATTGGGTCCTACGAGCAGTACTTC
TRBV18	-	few	TRBJ1-1	CASYMTRNTEAFF	TGTGCCAGCTACATGACTCGAAACACTGAAGCTTTCTTT
TRBV5-1	-	many	TRBJ2-1	CASSLGQGGGNEQFF	TGCGCCAGCAGCTTAGGCCAGGGAGGAGGCAATGAGCAGTTCTTC
TRBV6-1	-	few	TRBJ2-5	CASSWTFREETQYF	TGTGCCAGCTCCTGGACCTTCCGGGAGGAGACCCAGTACTTC
TRBV12-3/TRBV12-4	-	-	TRBJ2-7	CASKKDAYEQYF	TGTGCCAGCAAGAAGGACGCCTACGAGCAGTACTTC
TRBV6-1	-	few	TRBJ2-6	CASRLAASSGANVLTF	TGTGCCAGCAGGCTAGCCGCAAGCTCTGGGGCCAACGTCCTGACTTTC
TRBV6-2/TRBV6-3	-	-	TRBJ1-1	CASSYSIRSMNTEAFF	TGTGCCAGCAGTTACTCGATCCGCAGCATGAACACTGAAGCTTTCTTT
TRBV27	-	-	TRBJ2-7	CASSLLRDSYEQYF	TGTGCCAGCAGTTTATTGCGGGACTCCTACGAGCAGTACTTC
TRBV10-1	-	few	TRBJ2-3	CATSAGTDTQYF	TGCGCCACCAGTGCTGGCACAGATACGCAGTATTTT
TRBV20-1	TRBD1	few	TRBJ1-6	CSAKDRIDYNSPLHF	TGCAGTGCTAAGGACAGGATTGACTATAATTCACCCCTCCACTTT
TRBV24-1	-	-	TRBJ2-7	CATSETTSYEQYF	TGTGCCACCAGTGAGACAACATCCTACGAGCAGTACTTC
TRBV20-1	TRBD1	-	TRBJ2-3	CSARRQGPDTQYF	TGCAGTGCTAGGAGACAGGGCCCAGATACGCAGTATTTT
TRBV28	-	-	TRBJ2-5	CASSYRVGARQETQYF	TGTGCCAGCAGTTACCGAGTCGGGGCCCGACAAGAGACCCAGTACTTC
TRBV14	-	many	TRBJ2-2	CASSLTGFTGELFF	TGTGCCAGCAGCCTGACAGGTTTCACCGGGGAGCTGTTTTTT
TRBV12-3/TRBV12-4	-	many	TRBJ1-3	CASSFKFSGNTIYF	TGTGCCAGCAGTTTCAAATTCTCTGGAAACACCATATATTTT
TRBV12-3/TRBV12-4	-	few	TRBJ2-7	CASGSSSYEQYF	TGTGCCAGCGGCTCCAGCTCCTACGAGCAGTACTTC
TRBV4-3	TRBD1	few	TRBJ1-1	CASSQTGSTEAFF	TGCGCCAGCAGCCAGACAGGGAGCACTGAAGCTTTCTTT
TRBV5-6	TRBD2	-	TRBJ2-1	CASSLAPTSGLHNEQFF	TGTGCCAGCAGCTTGGCCCCGACTAGCGGGCTCCACAATGAGCAGTTCTTC
TRBV7-8	TRBD1	-	TRBJ1-4	CASSPWDRGPSTNEKLFF	TGTGCCAGCAGCCCTTGGGACAGGGGGCCTTCGACTAATGAAAAACTGTTTTTT
TRBV6-5	TRBD2	many	TRBJ2-5	CASISNSGSRQETQYF	TGTGCCAGCATTTCAAATAGCGGGAGTAGGCAAGAGACCCAGTACTTC
TRBV10-3	TRBD2	many	TRBJ2-2	CAIISGMGGELFF	TGTGCCATCATAAGCGGGATGGGCGGGGAGCTGTTTTTT
TRBV11-2	-	few	TRBJ2-3	CASRPIRGGVTDTQYF	TGTGCCAGCAGGCCCATAAGAGGGGGGGTAACAGATACGCAGTATTTT
TRBV12-3/TRBV12-4	-	-	TRBJ2-1	CASSLELLFYNEQFF	TGTGCCAGCAGTTTAGAACTACTTTTCTACAATGAGCAGTTCTTC
TRBV6-5	-	many	TRBJ1-2	CASSSQMRDLSYGYTF	TGTGCCAGCAGTTCCCAGATGCGGGACCTTAGCTATGGCTACACCTTC
TRBV7-2	-	few	TRBJ1-4	CASSLVVGEKLFF	TGTGCCAGCAGCTTAGTCGTTGGTGAAAAACTGTTTTTT
TRBV7-2	-	few	TRBJ1-5	CASSLGGLPYQPQHF	TGTGCCAGCAGCTTAGGGGGTCTCCCCTATCAGCCCCAGCATTTT
TRBV20-1	-	many	TRBJ1-2	CSARYANYGYTF	TGCAGTGCTAGATACGCTAACTATGGCTACACCTTC
TRBV25-1	-	-	TRBJ2-5	CASSEFRGRETQYF	TGTGCCAGCAGTGAATTCAGAGGGCGAGAGACCCAGTACTTC